This section outlines one T cell receptor (beta chain) sequence together with its context. This clonotype was recorded a few times. It lacks a known antigen. Base qualities are not recorded, but no much larger clone differs from it by a single base. Genomic DNA was used as template for profiling of TCR beta VDJ combinations and CDR3 sequences. An Illumina HiSeq 2000 was the platform used for TCR repertoire sequencing. In the original analysis: TRBV/TRBJ rearrangement plots, CDR3 size and DJ length profiles, and Simpson's diversity index were used to assess repertoires. The most abundant DNA sequence in the deep sequencing data was taken as the immunodominant clone. CDR3 amino acid sequences were checked for sharing between subjects and were compared against published repertoires and the VDJdb database. The raw public reads went through TCRdb reprocessing: fastp at Q25, MiXCR clone calling, in-frame beta chains kept. Rows are unified per CDR3 protein, each entry keeping the most common DNA and genes. The V and J calls reflect TCRdb's pipeline rather than the authors' work. The sample includes some 92,000 distinct CDR3 sequences, with roughly 70% observed a single time. The ten largest clones add up to more than 55% of the sample.

This entry comes from a study of CD8+CD57+ T cells in acquired aplastic anemia (dated by TCRdb to the late 2010s). As for the study more broadly: DNA extracted from sorted CD4+ and CD8+ cells had a mean of roughly 3.3 ug, with a range of roughly 0.19 to 27.4 ug. A CD8+CD57+ expansion meant a frequency higher than the mean frequency seen in healthy subjects.

CDR1 and CDR2 (KGHDR, SFDVKD) derive from the germline V gene. The CDR3 numbers 11 residues from cysteine through phenylalanine. Only the CDR3 DNA stays, 33 bases, in frame from base 1. V gives up 4 bases and J gives up 4 bases, and the segment between their germline ends measures 3 bases. Flow cytometry had shown CD8+CD57+ cell expansion in the patients selected for sequencing. Severe acquired aplastic anemia was diagnosed in all patients according to International Study of Aplastic Anemia and Agranulocytosis and Camitta criteria. No patient had received any therapy when blood was sampled. In this study, sorted CD4+ and CD8+ T cells from the blood of healthy subjects and of severe aplastic anemia patients had their TCR repertoires deep-sequenced. Patients were enrolled under clinicaltrials.gov protocols 00001620, 01623167, 00001397, 00071045, 00081523 and 00961064 in the USA. Ficoll-Paque density gradient centrifugation was used to isolate peripheral blood mononuclear cells. Before DNA was extracted, CD4+ and CD8+ T cells were sorted using either FACS or magnetic beads.

Summary of the overall study and its limitations: No significant difference in CD8+ Simpson's diversity was found between patients and healthy controls (P=0.060). Roughly 29 CD8+ CDR3 sequences were shared between patients and controls but appeared highly expressed in patients and within their immunodominant clones.

This sequence uses TRBV24-1 and TRBJ1-2; the D gene identity is not certain. The source of this sequence is a human donor with aplastic anemia. The sample consisted of sorted CD4+, CD8+, or CD8+CD57+ T cells (not recorded which) from PBMCs. The DNA sequence is given as TGTGCCACCAGTGACCCCTATGGCTACACCTTC. It translates to CATSDPYGYTF.